Below are 17 T cell receptor beta chains sequenced from a single sample in a study of CD8+ T cells in alopecia areata. After isolation, RNA underwent reverse transcription to generate cDNA as the sequencing template. Assay: immunoSEQ multiplex PCR; the TCRdb copy retains only in-frame clones and omits some. The profile shows roughly 98,000 clones, 50% to 75% of them singletons. Indicated treatment: oral pan-JAK inhibitor, 5-10 mg twice daily. The sequences come from CD8+ T cells sorted from blood, collected at week 4, from a patient treated with tofacitinib. These TCRs come from a human donor with alopecia areata.

J is TRBJ1-5 and V is TRBV2; D not resolved. The germline V gene encodes CDR1 SNHLY and CDR2 FYNNEI. The CDR3 is 13 amino acids. V was pared by 3 bases and J by 5 bases, with 8 bases between. CDR3 residues: CASSDEGDQPQHF. The CDR3 bases are TGTGCCAGCAGTGACGAAGGAGATCAGCCCCAGCATTTT.

Concerning this clone: Different DNA sequences within this sample yield the same CDR3. The chain links TRBV5-4 to TRBJ2-1; D may correspond to TRBD1 or TRBD2 (5 bases each). The CDR3 runs to 12 residues. The germline gives CDR1 SGHNT, CDR2 YYREEE (reference sequence). V lost 0 bases to trimming and J lost 7 bases, with 5 bases between them. CDR3: CASSLGGNEQFF. For the CDR3, the DNA is TGTGCCAGCAGCTTGGGGGGGAATGAGCAGTTCTTC.

The rearrangement links TRBV2 to TRBJ2-7; TRBD1 is a possible D gene (7 bases). CDR1 and CDR2 (germline): SNHLY, FYNNEI. The CDR3 totals 14 residues. The V end was cut by 7 bases, the J end by 1 base, with 14 bases between. This CDR3 reads CASKDPGGSYEQYF. CDR3 in DNA: TGTGCCAGCAAGGACCCAGGGGGGTCCTACGAGCAGTACTTC.

This clone came up a few times. V and J are TRBV7-8 and TRBJ2-7; 8 bases match TRBD1. This CDR3 has 16 amino acids. V was pared by 2 bases and J by 5 bases, with 11 bases of the junction left unmatched. Germline CDR1 and CDR2: SGHVS and FQNEAQ. Here the CDR3 DNA reads TGTGCCAGCAGCTTACCTTCGACAGGGGAGGAGGACGAGCAGTACTTC. Its translation is CASSLPSTGEEDEQYF. Complete variable domain (other parts from reference TRBV7-8 and TRBJ2-7): GAGVSQSPRYKVAKRGQDVALRCDPISGHVSLFWYQQALGQGPEFLTYFQNEAQLDKSGLPSDRFFAERPEGSVSTLKIQRTQQEDSAVYLCASSLPSTGEEDEQYFGPGTRLTVT.

This clone occurred a few times. This chain uses TRBV30 with TRBJ1-2, with D possibly matching TRBD1 (5 bases). The CDR3 totals 15 residues. Looked up from germline, CDR1 is GTSNPN and CDR2 is SVGIG (reference sequence). Between the trimmed V and J ends, which lost 4 bases and 3 bases, there was a span of 18 bases. CDR3 DNA: TGTGCCTGGACAGGAGAAACGGGACTCCACTATGGCTACACCTTC. Protein: CAWTGETGLHYGYTF.

This clone was observed a few times. V and J are TRBV7-9 and TRBJ2-1; 11 bases align to TRBD2. After removal of 3 bases from V and 7 bases from J, the junction contained 5 bases not matched to a gene. This CDR3 spans 15 amino acids. Per the germline V gene, CDR1 is SEHNR and CDR2 is FQNEAQ (reference sequence). The CDR3 loop reads CASSFVAGGPNEQFF. The CDR3 bases are TGTGCCAGCAGCTTTGTAGCGGGAGGGCCGAATGAGCAGTTCTTC.

This chain joins TRBV28 and TRBJ2-3, with TRBD2 matching over 13 bases. In germline, CDR1 is MDHEN, CDR2 SYDVKM. The V gene end was trimmed by 3 bases and the J gene end by 0 bases; junction bases not matched to a gene: 6. The CDR3 loop spans 18 amino acids. The chain's CDR3 is CASSFTGLAGPSTDTQYF. The CDR3 DNA reads TGTGCCAGCAGTTTTACGGGACTAGCGGGGCCTAGCACAGATACGCAGTATTTT.

This clone was detected a few times. A read error may explain this, as a much larger clone is one base away. The chain employs TRBV28 and TRBJ2-7; D is ambiguous. Germline V gene lookup returns CDR1 MDHEN and CDR2 SYDVKM. Trimming left V 1 base short and J 3 bases short, with 7 bases between. This CDR3 has 13 amino acids. CDR3 nucleotides: TGTGCCAGCAGTTTATCGATCGGCTACGAGCAGTACTTC. Amino acid sequence: CASSLSIGYEQYF.

This rearrangement joins TRBV13 to TRBJ2-7; D is undetermined. Germline loops: CDR1 PRHDT, CDR2 FYEKMQ (reference sequence). V was pared by 8 bases and J by 6 bases, with 17 bases between. The CDR3 sequence is 13 residues long. CDR3 amino acids: CASGRLSGGEQYF. DNA for the CDR3: TGTGCCAGCGGGCGCCTTTCGGGCGGCGAGCAGTACTTC.

The V gene is TRBV28, the J gene TRBJ2-5, with 9 bases identical to TRBD2. CDR1 is MDHEN and CDR2 is SYDVKM in the germline V gene. V shed 3 bases and J 5 bases; nucleotides not matched to a gene: 4. The CDR3 contains 14 residues. CDR3 bases: TGTGCCAGCAGTTTGCAGCGGGGGGACGAGACCCAGTACTTC. Protein: CASSLQRGDETQYF.

This clone was counted a single time. At one end, the junction sequence differs from germline, possibly due to a read error. The chain employs TRBV27 and TRBJ2-7; the match to TRBD1 covers 7 bases. The CDR3 length is 12 residues. Germline CDR1 and CDR2: MNHEY and SMNVEV (reference sequence). CDR3 loop: CATSPGGYEQYF. For the CDR3, the DNA is TGTGCCACCAGTCCAGGGGGCTACGAGCAGTACTTC.

This clone was observed a handful of times. The gene calls are TRBV29-1 and TRBJ1-2, with TRBD1 matching over 7 bases. V was clipped by 6 bases and J by 5 bases; unmatched bases: 18. This CDR3 is built from 16 residues. Germline lookup yields CDR1 SQVTM and CDR2 ANQGSEA. This CDR3 reads CSVEAAVLQGLYGYTF. DNA for the CDR3: TGCAGCGTAGAGGCCGCTGTCTTACAGGGGTTATATGGCTACACCTTC.

CDR3 in DNA: TGTGCCAGCATAGCGGGGCCGGGGACCGGGGAGCTGTTTTTT. It yields the protein CASIAGPGTGELFF. The chain joins TRBV27 to TRBJ2-2; TRBD2 agrees at 8 bases. Germline trimming cut 7 bases from V and 5 bases from J; bases unmatched to any gene: 6. This CDR3 contains 14 residues. CDR1 is MNHEY, CDR2 SMNVEV, per germline (reference sequence).

The chain is built from TRBV29-1 and TRBJ2-5; D is uncertain. Germline assignment: CDR1 SQVTM and CDR2 ANQGSEA. The CDR3 has 15 amino acids. V lost 4 bases, J lost 3 bases, and 18 bases lay in between. This CDR3 reads CSVVRHLDGEETQYF. As DNA, the CDR3 is TGCAGCGTTGTTAGACATCTCGATGGGGAAGAGACCCAGTACTTC.

The V and J genes are TRBV7-6 and TRBJ2-7; D unresolved. The CDR3 has 12 amino acids. Germline V lookup: CDR1 SGHVS, CDR2 FNYEAQ. Trimming shortened V by 5 bases and J by 3 bases, and 8 bases separated the two germline ends. The CDR3 sequence is CASSPPGYEQYF. The CDR3 DNA is TGTGCCAGCAGCCCCCCGGGCTACGAGCAGTACTTC.

The chain recombines TRBV27 with TRBJ1-2; TRBD1 aligns across 8 bases. Trimming cost V 11 bases and J 4 bases; bases outside gene matches: 3. CDR1 is MNHEY, CDR2 SMNVEV, per germline (reference sequence). CDR3 size: 11 residues. CDR3: CAVGQGYGYTF. CDR3 in DNA: TGTGCCGTCGGACAGGGCTATGGCTACACCTTC.

V is TRBV4-2 and J is TRBJ1-2; a weak D match, TRBD1 (5 bases). The germline V gene has CDR1 LGHNA and CDR2 YNFKEQ. The CDR3 consists of 18 residues. V shed 2 bases and J shed 2 bases, with 21 bases lying between them. The DNA for the CDR3 is TGTGCCAGCAGCCAAACAGGCCGGGTGGCGCCTTCAAACTATGGCTACACCTTC. It codes for CASSQTGRVAPSNYGYTF.